This TCR beta chain was retrieved from a study of blood T cell repertoires in COVID-19. Profiled with immunoSEQ multiplex PCR; TCRdb holds only in-frame clones, not every one. The repertoire holds around 300,000 clones, under 90% seen once, with 1.7% in the top ten. Participants were aged 18 to 89 years, lived in 24 US areas, and enrolled virtually. Trimming cost V 4 bases and J 1 base, with 12 bases left between them. The germline V gene encodes CDR1 LGHDT and CDR2 YNNKEL (reference sequence). The CDR3 runs to 15 residues. The sample was PBMCs or T cells enriched from blood (not recorded which). The chain is built from TRBV3-1 (or the pseudogene TRBV3-2) and TRBJ2-3; tentatively, D is TRBD2 (6 bases). The clonotype originates from a woman between 40 and 50 years old who had recovered from COVID-19. The CDR3 region is CASSLTGVGTDTQYF. The CDR3 DNA sequence: TGTGCCAGCAGCCTAACGGGAGTGGGCACAGATACGCAGTATTTT.